This T cell receptor beta chain was identified in a study of blood T cell repertoires in COVID-19. Some clones are missing from TCRdb's copy, which holds only in-frame ones; the method was immunoSEQ multiplex PCR. Of fewer than 250,000 clones in the sample, roughly 87% were seen once. The CDR3 has 14 residues. The germline V gene encodes CDR1 WSHSY and CDR2 SAAADI. V shed 4 bases and J 8 bases; nucleotides not matched to a gene: 10. The receptor's source is a woman in her 30s with acute COVID-19. The specimen was PBMCs or T cells enriched from blood (not recorded which). This sequence joins TRBV10-2 and TRBJ1-2, with 7 bases fitting TRBD1. CDR3 DNA sequence: TGCGCCAGCAGTGCAACAGGGGCGGAGAGAGGCTACACCTTC. It codes for CASSATGAERGYTF.